This T cell receptor (beta chain) was sequenced in a study of T cells after yellow fever vaccination. Only one count was recorded for this clonotype. TCRdb called the 5' RACE reads again in MiXCR, with one record for every CDR3 protein. The data show fewer than 650,000 distinct CDR3 sequences, with about a fifth seen just once and about 17% held by the top ten. With 2 bases removed from V and 5 bases from J, the gap between germline ends came to 19 bases. This CDR3 has 16 amino acids. Germline CDR1 SGHRS, CDR2 YFSETQ. The clonotype was recovered from a man between 18 and 29 years old who received the YFV17D yellow fever vaccine. Here the sequenced sample was PBMCs, taken roughly 20 days after the first yellow fever vaccination. The J gene is TRBJ2-5, the V gene TRBV5-1, with D tentatively TRBD2 (7 bases). CDR3 sequence: CASSFSGGGLWETQYF. The CDR3 DNA is TGCGCCAGCAGCTTTTCAGGCGGGGGCCTTTGGGAGACCCAGTACTTC.